This TCR beta chain stems from a study of T cells in Graves' hyperthyroidism and ophthalmopathy (dated by TCRdb to about 2019). About the study as a whole: Peripheral blood was sampled at the time of initial diagnosis, prior to any treatment. A discovery cohort of about 96 patients, about 40 with Graves' ophthalmopathy and approximately 57 with stable Graves' hyperthyroidism, was used to find distinguishing TCR V-J signatures. In more than 5 Graves' hyperthyroidism patients, the study also compared T-cell repertoires from thyroid tissue with T-cell repertoires from blood. The approximately 98 discovery patients were randomly divided into training and test sets at a 7:3 ratio. According to the paper, TCR Vbeta CDR3 sequencing was carried out on around 140 peripheral blood samples, which came from over 40 ophthalmopathy, roughly 75 hyperthyroidism and approximately 17 progressor patients. Prospective prediction of ophthalmopathy was tested in an independent validation cohort of fewer than 20 hyperthyroidism patients and some 17 patients who later progressed to ophthalmopathy. Following sampling, methimazole starting at 30 mg daily was given to hyperthyroidism patients, and high-dose intravenous methylprednisolone was given to ophthalmopathy patients.

Stable Graves' hyperthyroidism was defined as the absence of progression to ophthalmopathy over 18 months of follow-up. Hyperthyroidism patients were aged 18 to 65 years and newly diagnosed, with disease duration of less than 2 months. Exclusion was applied to patients with uncontrolled infections, other autoimmune diseases, pregnancy or lactation. Diagnoses were established on the basis of clinical symptoms, serum thyroxine and TRAb, thyroid ultrasound, and orbital computed tomography. Ficoll-Paque density gradient centrifugation was used to isolate PBMCs from approximately 11 ml of fresh peripheral blood. Total RNA was extracted using Trizol reagent, and RNA quality was assessed on an Agilent 2100 Bioanalyzer. General conclusions and limits of the study: Blood samples also contained most of the expanded thyroid clonotypes (frequency above 0.001), which suggests that blood repertoires may reflect thyroid immune responses. Sample size was not statistically predetermined, and blinding of investigators to group allocation was not performed. A model built on a 13 V-J signature distinguished ophthalmopathy from stable hyperthyroidism, reaching 85% to 90% sensitivity and approximately 81% specificity in cross-validation and 80%/75% in testing. In validation, the model predicted progression to ophthalmopathy a median of about 5.9 months before onset, with around 70% sensitivity and roughly 73% specificity.

The TCR beta CDR3 regions were amplified from RNA transcripts. A first-round RT-PCR of the TCR CDR3 used the HTBI primer set with the Qiagen OneStep RT-PCR kit. Libraries were constructed in a second round of multiplex PCR, after which size selection and purification were carried out. Paired-end sequencing of the libraries was performed with 100 bp reads on an Illumina HiSeq2000. Per the authors' processing: SOAPnuke was used to process the raw data, with reads discarded if the reads contained adapters or uncalled bases, had a mean Phred below 15, or lacked an exact constant-primer or identifier match. COPE v1.2.5 was used to merge the high-quality paired reads, and each unique nucleotide sequence was defined as a clonotype. Clonotypes were aligned to IMGT TRBV, TRBD and TRBJ reference segments using MiTCR v1.1. The analysis included only V-J combinations with a frequency above 0.0001, which together covered roughly 99% of the repertoires. The TCS score was defined as the ratio of F50 (clonal expansion) to E x V (chaos), calculated using BLOSUM62-based TCRdist between CDR3 peptides within each V-J. Welch's t-statistics and random forest reduced roughly 530 V-J features to 13, which were used in a naive Bayes classifier (R e1071). Using fastp trimming at Q25 and MiXCR clonotype assembly, TCRdb reanalyzed the public sequencing data and kept in-frame beta chains. Entries are consolidated by CDR3 protein sequence, retaining the most common genes and DNA. V and J calls and clone size were set by TCRdb, not the authors. The sample yields roughly 660,000 distinct CDR3 sequences; 17% were counted once. The ten most abundant clones make up roughly a sixth of the sample.

CDR1 and CDR2, looked up from the germline V gene (reference sequence), are GTSNPN and SVGIG. Trimming at the junction amounts to 2 bases on V and 0 bases on J, and the germline ends lie 7 bases apart. The CDR3 starts with the cysteine, ends with the phenylalanine, and has 14 residues. Kept here is only the CDR3 DNA, which spans 42 bases and is read in frame from base 1. As regards this clonotype: This clone's antigen is unknown. Within one base of it there is no much larger clone, and no base qualities were kept.

This receptor was obtained from a man in his fifties with Graves' hyperthyroidism. The chain uses TRBV30 and TRBJ1-4, and perhaps TRBD1 as D gene, on 5 matching bases. Sequenced material: blood. The CDR3 region has the sequence CAWSRTTTNEKLFF. The DNA sequence is as follows: TGTGCCTGGAGTCGGACAACAACTAATGAAAAACTGTTTTTT.